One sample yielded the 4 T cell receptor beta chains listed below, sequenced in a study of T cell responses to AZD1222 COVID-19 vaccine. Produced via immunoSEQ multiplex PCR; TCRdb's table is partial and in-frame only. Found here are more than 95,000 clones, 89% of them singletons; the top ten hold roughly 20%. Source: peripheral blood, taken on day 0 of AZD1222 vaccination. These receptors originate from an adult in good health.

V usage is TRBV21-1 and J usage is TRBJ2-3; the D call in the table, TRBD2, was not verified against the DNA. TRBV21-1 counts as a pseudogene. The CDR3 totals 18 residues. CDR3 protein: CASSKVGQVGGAIYTQYF. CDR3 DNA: TGTGCCAGCAGCAAAGTTGGCCAGGTGGGGGGGGCGATCTATACGCAGTATTTT.

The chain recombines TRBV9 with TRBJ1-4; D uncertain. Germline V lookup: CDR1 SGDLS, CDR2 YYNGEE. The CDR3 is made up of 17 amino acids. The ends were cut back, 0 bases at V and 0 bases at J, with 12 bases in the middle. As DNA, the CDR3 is TGTGCCAGCAGCGTAGGTCGGGAAGCGGCAACTAATGAAAAACTGTTTTTT. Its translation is CASSVGREAATNEKLFF.

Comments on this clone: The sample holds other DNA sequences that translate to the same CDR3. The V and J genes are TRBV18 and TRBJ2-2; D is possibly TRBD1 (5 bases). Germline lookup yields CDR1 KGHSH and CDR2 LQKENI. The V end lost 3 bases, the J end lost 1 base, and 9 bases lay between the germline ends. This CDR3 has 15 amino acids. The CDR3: CASSPVGLNTGELFF. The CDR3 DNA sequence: TGTGCCAGCTCACCTGTGGGGCTGAACACCGGGGAGCTGTTTTTT.

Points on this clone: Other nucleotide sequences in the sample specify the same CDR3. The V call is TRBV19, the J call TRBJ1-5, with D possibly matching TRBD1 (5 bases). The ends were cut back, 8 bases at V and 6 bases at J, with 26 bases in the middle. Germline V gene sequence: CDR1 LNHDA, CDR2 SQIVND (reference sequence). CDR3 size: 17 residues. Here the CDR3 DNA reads TGTGCCAGTTTGAGTCGGCGGGACCGGGGGTATGGTCAGCCCCAGCATTTT. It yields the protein CASLSRRDRGYGQPQHF.